Listed below are T cell receptor beta chains from one sample, sequenced in a study of blood T cell repertoires in COVID-19. The assay was immunoSEQ multiplex PCR, and TCRdb's table has in-frame clones only and misses some. This repertoire shows fewer than 300,000 clones, 85% to 90% found once; its top ten account for approximately 12%. The sequenced sample consisted of peripheral blood. Receptor source: a woman in her thirties with COVID-19, enrolled during active disease. Both conserved end residues are part of each CDR3. The D gene is left open where the match is weak.

cdr3_length	v_call	j_call	d_call	cdr3_nt	cdr3_aa
12	TRBV29-1	TRBJ2-7	-	TGCAGCGTTTCGACTGGAGGTGGCGAGCAGTACTTC	CSVSTGGGEQYF
14	TRBV11-2	TRBJ2-7	TRBD1	TGTGCCAGCAGCTGGGACAGGGGGGCCTACGAGCAGTACTTC	CASSWDRGAYEQYF
17	TRBV19	TRBJ2-3	TRBD2	TGTGCCAGTAGTATGAGAGGTCTAGCGGGGAACACAGATACGCAGTATTTT	CASSMRGLAGNTDTQYF
13	TRBV5-4	TRBJ2-7	-	TGTGCCAGCAGCCCTGACACCTCCTACGAGCAGTACTTC	CASSPDTSYEQYF
15	TRBV19	TRBJ2-1	TRBD2	TGTGCCAGTAGGTCTGGACTAGTGATCTACAATGAGCAGTTCTTC	CASRSGLVIYNEQFF
15	TRBV5-5	TRBJ1-5	-	TGTGCCAGCAGCTTCGGCACAGGGAGCAGCCAGCCCCAGCATTTT	CASSFGTGSSQPQHF
14	TRBV5-1	TRBJ1-1	-	TGCGCCAGCAGCTTTAGCCAGTTGAACACTGAAGCTTTCTTT	CASSFSQLNTEAFF
15	TRBV7-4	TRBJ2-7	TRBD2	TGTGCCAGCACCTCAACGGGGGGGCAAACCTACGAGCAGTACTTC	CASTSTGGQTYEQYF
15	TRBV6-5	TRBJ2-3	TRBD1	TGTGCCAGCAGGGGAACAGGGGTTGGCACAGATACGCAGTATTTT	CASRGTGVGTDTQYF
12	TRBV11-2	TRBJ2-2	-	TGTGCCAGCAGCCCAGGAACCGGGGAGCTGTTTTTT	CASSPGTGELFF